The 10 T cell receptor beta chains below all came from one sample that was sequenced in a study of blood T cell repertoires in COVID-19. TCRdb's copy holds only in-frame clones and misses some; the assay was immunoSEQ multiplex PCR. Counted here are some 150,000 clones, roughly four fifths occurring once; the ten biggest clones make up roughly 7.5%. The sequencing sample was made of peripheral blood. These receptors all come from a man in his forties who had recovered from COVID-19.

CDR3 sequence reads: CASSIGGTGGTEAFF. CDR3 nucleotides: TGTGCCAGTAGTATAGGTGGGACAGGGGGCACTGAAGCTTTCTTT. The chain combines TRBV19 with TRBJ1-1, with 11 positions matching TRBD1. J was trimmed by 4 bases and V by 1 base; bases with no gene match: 2. The germline CDR1 and CDR2 sequences are LNHDA and SQIVND (reference sequence). The CDR3 length is 15 residues.

CDR3 sequence: CASSPSGTGVSTEAFF. DNA of the CDR3: TGTGCCAGCAGCCCCTCCGGGACAGGGGTTAGCACTGAAGCTTTCTTT. This rearrangement joins TRBV7-3 to TRBJ1-1, with 10 bases fitting TRBD1. The V gene end was trimmed by 5 bases and the J gene end by 4 bases; junction bases not matched to a gene: 10. The length of the CDR3 is 16 residues. Per the germline V gene, CDR1 is SGHTA and CDR2 is FQGTGA.

As regards this clone: Other DNA sequences in this specimen translate into the identical CDR3. The chain links TRBV9 to TRBJ2-3; D not certain. Germline V gene lookup returns CDR1 SGDLS and CDR2 YYNGEE. Trimming stripped 2 bases from V and 1 base from J, with 8 bases between. The CDR3 totals 14 residues. The CDR3 DNA follows: TGTGCCAGCAGCGTTGTAGGAGGCACAGATACGCAGTATTTT. It yields the protein CASSVVGGTDTQYF.

The V call is TRBV7-2, the J call TRBJ2-7; perhaps TRBD2 as D (6 bases). CDR3 length: 13 amino acids. Germline-derived CDR1 and CDR2 are SGHTA and FQGNSA. V lost 5 bases and J 7 bases, leaving 15 bases between the germline ends. In nucleotides, the CDR3 is TGTGCCAGCAGCCTTAGAGGCGGGGTAGAGCAGTACTTC. It specifies CASSLRGGVEQYF.

This clone was observed once. V and J are TRBV19 and TRBJ2-7; 10 bases fit TRBD2. In germline, CDR1 is LNHDA, CDR2 SQIVND (reference sequence). The CDR3 runs 14 residues. J gave up 3 bases and V 5 bases, and 4 bases lay outside the gene matches. CDR3 coding DNA: TGTGCCAGTAGTTTTGCTAGCGGGAGCTACGAGCAGTACTTC. Protein: CASSFASGSYEQYF.

This rearrangement joins TRBV5-1 to TRBJ2-5; 11 nucleotides line up with TRBD1. J lost 0 bases, V lost 4 bases, and 5 bases had no gene match. CDR3 size: 16 residues. CDR1 SGHRS and CDR2 YFSETQ come from the germline V gene. The DNA for the CDR3 is TGCGCCAGCAGCCCCGGGACAGGGGGGTACCAAGAGACCCAGTACTTC. Translated, it gives CASSPGTGGYQETQYF.

The V call is TRBV5-6, the J call TRBJ1-4, with TRBD1 matching over 8 bases. This CDR3 has 15 amino acids. Germline CDR1 is SGHDT and CDR2 is YYEEEE. Trimming took 2 bases from V and 4 from J; bases not matched to a gene: 4. CDR3 loop: CASSFSGQDNEKLFF. CDR3 in DNA: TGTGCCAGCAGCTTCTCGGGACAGGATAATGAAAAACTGTTTTTT.

The rearrangement links TRBV19 to TRBJ2-1, with D unclear. There are 14 residues in the CDR3. V lost 5 bases and J lost 4, with 12 bases in between. The germline V gene encodes CDR1 LNHDA and CDR2 SQIVND (reference sequence). This CDR3 reads CASSLSPTYNEQFF. The CDR3 DNA reads TGTGCCAGTAGTCTCTCCCCGACTTACAATGAGCAGTTCTTC.

The chain links TRBV7-9 to TRBJ1-1; TRBD1 aligns across 10 bases. The V gene end was trimmed by 5 bases and the J gene end by 4 bases; junction bases not matched to a gene: 7. The CDR3 is 15 residues long. Germline CDR1 is SEHNR and CDR2 is FQNEAQ (reference sequence). CDR3 in DNA: TGTGCCAGCAGCCTCCGGGACAGGGGTTCCACTGAAGCTTTCTTT. Residues: CASSLRDRGSTEAFF.

V and J are TRBV30 and TRBJ1-1; tentative D call: TRBD1 (6 bases). CDR3 length: 14 amino acids. Germline CDR1 reads GTSNPN; CDR2 reads SVGIG (reference sequence). Trimming took 2 bases from V and 6 from J, leaving 16 bases between them. This CDR3 reads CAWSLIQGSAEAFF. Written as DNA, the CDR3 is TGTGCCTGGAGTCTTATACAGGGAAGCGCTGAAGCTTTCTTT.